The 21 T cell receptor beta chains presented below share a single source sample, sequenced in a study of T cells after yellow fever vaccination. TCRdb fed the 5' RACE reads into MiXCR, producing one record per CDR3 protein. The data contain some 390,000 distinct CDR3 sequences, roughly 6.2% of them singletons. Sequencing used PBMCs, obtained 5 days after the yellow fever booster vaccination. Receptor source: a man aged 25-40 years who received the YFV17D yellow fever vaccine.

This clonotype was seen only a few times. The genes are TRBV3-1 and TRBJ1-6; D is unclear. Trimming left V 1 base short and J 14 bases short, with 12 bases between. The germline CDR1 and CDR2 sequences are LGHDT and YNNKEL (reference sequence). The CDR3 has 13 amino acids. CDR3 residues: CASSQVKGDALHF. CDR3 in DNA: TGTGCCAGCAGCCAAGTGAAAGGTGACGCCCTCCACTTT. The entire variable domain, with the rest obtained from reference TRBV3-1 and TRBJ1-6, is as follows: DTAVSQTPKYLVTQMGNDKSIKCEQNLGHDTMYWYKQDSKKFLKIMFSYNNKELIINETVPNRFSPKSPDKAHLNLHINSLELGDSAVYFCASSQVKGDALHFGNGTRLTVT.

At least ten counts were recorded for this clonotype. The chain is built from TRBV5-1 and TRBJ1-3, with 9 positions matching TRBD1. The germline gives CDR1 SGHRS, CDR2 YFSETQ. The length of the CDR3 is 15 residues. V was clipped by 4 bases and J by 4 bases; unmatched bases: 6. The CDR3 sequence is CASSNRGLGGNTIYF. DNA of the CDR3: TGCGCCAGCAGCAACAGGGGGCTAGGCGGAAACACCATATATTTT.

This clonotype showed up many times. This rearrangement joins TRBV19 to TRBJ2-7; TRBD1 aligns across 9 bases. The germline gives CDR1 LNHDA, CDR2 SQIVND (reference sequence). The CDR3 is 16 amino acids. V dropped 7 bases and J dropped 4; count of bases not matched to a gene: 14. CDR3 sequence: CASNPTGTGRPYEQYF. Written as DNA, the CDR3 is TGTGCCAGTAACCCGACCGGGACAGGGAGGCCTTACGAGCAGTACTTC. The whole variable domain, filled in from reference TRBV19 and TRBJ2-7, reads DGGITQSPKYLFRKEGQNVTLSCEQNLNHDAMYWYRQDPGQGLRLIYYSQIVNDFQKGDIAEGYSVSREKKESFPLTVTSAQKNPTAFYLCASNPTGTGRPYEQYFGPGTRLTVT.

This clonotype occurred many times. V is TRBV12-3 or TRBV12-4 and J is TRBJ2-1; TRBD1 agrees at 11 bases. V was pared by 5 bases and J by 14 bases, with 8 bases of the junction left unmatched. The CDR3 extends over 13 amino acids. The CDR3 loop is CASSPRRDRGEFF. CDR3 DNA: TGTGCCAGCAGTCCGCGCCGGGACAGGGGGGAGTTCTTC.

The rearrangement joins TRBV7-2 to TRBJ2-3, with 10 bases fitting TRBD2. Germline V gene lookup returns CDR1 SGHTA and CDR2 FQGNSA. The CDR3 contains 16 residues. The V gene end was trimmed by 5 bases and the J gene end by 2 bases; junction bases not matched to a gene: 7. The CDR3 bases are TGTGCCAGCAGCCCCCGGACTAGCGGATCCACAGATACGCAGTATTTT. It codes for CASSPRTSGSTDTQYF.

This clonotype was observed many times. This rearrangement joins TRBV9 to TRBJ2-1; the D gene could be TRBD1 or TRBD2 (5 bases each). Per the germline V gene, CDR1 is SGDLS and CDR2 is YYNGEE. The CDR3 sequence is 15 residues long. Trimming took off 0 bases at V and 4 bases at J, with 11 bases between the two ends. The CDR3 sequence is CASSVGGDPYNEQFF. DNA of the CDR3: TGTGCCAGCAGCGTAGGAGGGGATCCATACAATGAGCAGTTCTTC.

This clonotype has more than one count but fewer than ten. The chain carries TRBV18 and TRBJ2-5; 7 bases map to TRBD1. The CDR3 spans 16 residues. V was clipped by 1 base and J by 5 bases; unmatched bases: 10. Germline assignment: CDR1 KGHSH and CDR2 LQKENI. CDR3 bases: TGTGCCAGCTCACCACAGGGGGCGGATTGGCCGGAGACCCAGTACTTC. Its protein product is CASSPQGADWPETQYF. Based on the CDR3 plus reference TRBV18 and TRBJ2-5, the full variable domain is NAGVMQNPRHLVRRRGQEARLRCSPMKGHSHVYWYRQLPEEGLKFMVYLQKENIIDESGMPKERFSAEFPKEGPSILRIQQVVRGDSAAYFCASSPQGADWPETQYFGPGTRLLVL.

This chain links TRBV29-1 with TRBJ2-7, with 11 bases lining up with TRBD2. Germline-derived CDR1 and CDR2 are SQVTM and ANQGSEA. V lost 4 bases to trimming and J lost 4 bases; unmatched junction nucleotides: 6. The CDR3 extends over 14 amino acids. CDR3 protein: CSVARTSGLYEQYF. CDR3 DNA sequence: TGCAGCGTTGCCAGGACTAGCGGGTTGTACGAGCAGTACTTC.

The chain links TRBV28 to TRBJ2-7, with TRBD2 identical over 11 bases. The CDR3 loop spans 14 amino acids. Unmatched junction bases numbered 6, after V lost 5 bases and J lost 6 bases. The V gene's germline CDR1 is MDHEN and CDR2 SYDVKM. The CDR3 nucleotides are TGTGCCAGCAGTGCCACTAGCGGGAGTGGCGAGCAGTACTTC. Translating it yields CASSATSGSGEQYF. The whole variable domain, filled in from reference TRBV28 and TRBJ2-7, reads DVKVTQSSRYLVKRTGEKVFLECVQDMDHENMFWYRQDPGLGLRLIYFSYDVKMKEKGDIPEGYSVSREKKERFSLILESASTNQTSMYLCASSATSGSGEQYFGPGTRLTVT.

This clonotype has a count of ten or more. Written as DNA, the CDR3 is TGTGCCAGCAGTTTAATACGACAGAGTAATGAAAAACTGTTTTTT. Translating gives CASSLIRQSNEKLFF. This chain connects TRBV27 to TRBJ1-4; weak D call: TRBD1 (5 bases). CDR1 is MNHEY, CDR2 SMNVEV, per germline (reference sequence). The germline V and J ends were trimmed by 2 bases and 4 bases, with 11 bases remaining between them. This CDR3 has 15 residues.

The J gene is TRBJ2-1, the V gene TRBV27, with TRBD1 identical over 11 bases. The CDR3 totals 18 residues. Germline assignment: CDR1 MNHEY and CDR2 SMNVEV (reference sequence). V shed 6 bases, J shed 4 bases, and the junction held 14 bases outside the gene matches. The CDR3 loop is CASRIRDRGSGIYNEQFF. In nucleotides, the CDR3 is TGTGCCAGCAGGATCCGGGACAGGGGGTCCGGGATATACAATGAGCAGTTCTTC.

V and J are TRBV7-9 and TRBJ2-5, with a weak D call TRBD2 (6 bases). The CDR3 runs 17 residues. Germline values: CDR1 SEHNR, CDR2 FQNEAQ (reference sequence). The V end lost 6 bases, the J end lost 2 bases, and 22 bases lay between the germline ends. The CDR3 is CASRNGPGGRGQETQYF. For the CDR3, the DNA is TGTGCCAGCAGGAATGGGCCCGGGGGACGGGGACAAGAGACCCAGTACTTC.

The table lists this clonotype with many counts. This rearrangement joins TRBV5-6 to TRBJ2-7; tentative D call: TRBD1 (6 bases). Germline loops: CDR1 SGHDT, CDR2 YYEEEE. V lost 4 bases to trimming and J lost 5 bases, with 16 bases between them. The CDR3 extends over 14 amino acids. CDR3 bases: TGTGCCAGCAGCCTCCCGACAGGACACAACGAGCAGTACTTC. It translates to CASSLPTGHNEQYF. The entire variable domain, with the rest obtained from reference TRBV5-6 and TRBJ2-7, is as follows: DAGVTQSPTHLIKTRGQQVTLRCSPKSGHDTVSWYQQALGQGPQFIFQYYEEEERQRGNFPDRFSGHQFPNYSSELNVNALLLGDSALYLCASSLPTGHNEQYFGPGTRLTVT.

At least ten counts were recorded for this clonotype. CDR3 loop: CASSVTLVSGANVLTF. The DNA for the CDR3 is TGCGCCAGCAGCGTCACGCTAGTGTCCGGGGCCAACGTCCTGACTTTC. This sequence joins TRBV5-1 and TRBJ2-6; D not certain. The CDR3 totals 16 residues. Between the trimmed V and J ends, which lost 4 bases and 4 bases, there was a span of 15 bases. Germline values: CDR1 SGHRS, CDR2 YFSETQ.

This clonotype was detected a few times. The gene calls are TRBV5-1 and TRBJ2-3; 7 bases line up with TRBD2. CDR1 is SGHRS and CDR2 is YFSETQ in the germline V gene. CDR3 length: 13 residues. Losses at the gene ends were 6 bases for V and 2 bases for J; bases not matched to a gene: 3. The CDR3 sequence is CASKRELTDTQYF. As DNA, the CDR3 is TGCGCCAGCAAGCGGGAACTCACAGATACGCAGTATTTT.

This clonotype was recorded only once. CDR3 region: CASNFWDPTDTQYF. CDR3 coding DNA: TGCGCCAGCAACTTCTGGGACCCCACAGATACGCAGTATTTT. The rearrangement links TRBV5-1 to TRBJ2-3; D assignment may be TRBD1 or TRBD2 (5 bases each). This CDR3 region has 14 residues. Trimming took off 6 bases at V and 2 bases at J, with 13 bases between the two ends. CDR1 SGHRS and CDR2 YFSETQ come from the germline V gene.

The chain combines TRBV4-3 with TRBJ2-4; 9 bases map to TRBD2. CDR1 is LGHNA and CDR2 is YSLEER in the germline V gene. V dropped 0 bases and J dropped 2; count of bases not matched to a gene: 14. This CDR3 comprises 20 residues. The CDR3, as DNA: TGCGCCAGCAGCCAAGAGTTAGGACAGACTAGCGGAGTCACCAAAAACATTCAGTACTTC. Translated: CASSQELGQTSGVTKNIQYF.

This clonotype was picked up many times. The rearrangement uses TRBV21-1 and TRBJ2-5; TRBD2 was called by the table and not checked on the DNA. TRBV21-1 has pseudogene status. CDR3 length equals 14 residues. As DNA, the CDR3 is TGTGCCAGCAGCAAATCGAGCGGAAAAGAGACCCAGTACTTC. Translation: CASSKSSGKETQYF.

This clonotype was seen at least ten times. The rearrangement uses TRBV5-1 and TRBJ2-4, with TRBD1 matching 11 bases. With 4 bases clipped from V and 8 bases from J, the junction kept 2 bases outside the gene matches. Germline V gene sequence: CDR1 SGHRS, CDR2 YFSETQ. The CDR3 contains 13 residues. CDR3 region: CASSPGQGDIQYF. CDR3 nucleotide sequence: TGCGCCAGCAGCCCGGGACAGGGGGACATTCAGTACTTC.

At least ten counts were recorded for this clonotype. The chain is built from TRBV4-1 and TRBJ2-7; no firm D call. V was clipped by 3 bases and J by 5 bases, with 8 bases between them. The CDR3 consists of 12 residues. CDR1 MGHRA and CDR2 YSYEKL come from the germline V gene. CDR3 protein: CASSHPGNEQYF. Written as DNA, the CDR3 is TGCGCCAGCAGCCATCCCGGCAACGAGCAGTACTTC.

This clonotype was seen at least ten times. CDR3 protein: CASSQPGQRTDTQYF. CDR3 DNA sequence: TGTGCCAGCAGCCAACCGGGACAGAGGACAGATACGCAGTATTTT. J is TRBJ2-3 and V is TRBV4-2; 7 bases are shared with TRBD1. CDR3 size: 15 residues. CDR1 is LGHNA and CDR2 is YNFKEQ in the germline V gene. V lost 2 bases and J lost 3; bases outside the gene matches: 5.